This T cell receptor (beta chain) was obtained from a study of cytomegalovirus exposure and HLA in healthy donors (dated by TCRdb to 2016 to 2017). About the study as a whole: An earlier analysis of some 550 of the donors reported roughly 300 Gb of sequence data and some 120 million unique TCR beta sequences from approximately 180 million T cells. An early release that covered several hundred HLA-typed donors contained about 300 gigabases of sequencing data and 70 million to 100 million unique TCR sequences. Among the roughly 400 genotyped donors, around 81% belonged to the genetic ancestry cluster associated with self-reported Caucasian donors. The study was designed to test whether signatures of past pathogen exposure could be identified by cataloging public T cell receptors. The study profiled the T cell repertoires of 500 to 800 subjects by immunosequencing and related them to cytomegalovirus serostatus. In addition to the first cohort of about 650 subjects, a separate validation cohort of 130 or so different subjects was used. To predict cytomegalovirus infection status, the study combined high-throughput TCR immunosequencing, statistical association of individual TCRs with disease status, and machine learning. In a later analysis, previously published TCR beta repertoires from 600 to 850 donors were re-analyzed and high-resolution HLA genotyping was added so that TCR occurrence patterns could be studied. The later analysis used no new phenotypic data to find candidate immune exposures, relying instead on TCR beta sequences and their occurrence across donors. In an earlier analysis of 500 to 650 of the donors, high-throughput TCR beta sequencing was used to judge whether each TCR beta V gene segment behaved as functional or pseudogenic. Alongside the repertoire data, information on donor age, sex, ethnicity and CMV serostatus was compiled. Genome-wide SNP genotypes for about 55% of the roughly 670 donors were used in a later genetic analysis, which treated that subset as a discovery cohort. All discovery cohort repertoires had been generated on a single sequencing platform. HLA typing covered class I and class II loci at four-digit resolution. The number of typed donors differed by locus: 629-630 for A, B, C, DRB1 and DQB1; 500 to 550 for DQA1; about 600 for DPA1; and approximately 450 for DPB1. A handful of DR-DQ haplotypes were handled as single units for association and clustering because linkage in the cohort was strong. Across 300 to 500 genotyped donors of the cohort, an average of roughly 250,000 unique TCR beta nucleotide sequences per donor were sequenced, and 15% to 20% of those sequences were non-productive.

This clone was recorded a few times. Its antigen is currently not known. Qualities for individual bases were not recorded, and no much larger clone is one base off. Paper-wide results and their limitations: HLA typing was unavailable for some donors at each locus, so association tests used only the typed subset. Because counts were too low, more than 15 rarely observed V segments, including chromosome 9 orphons, were left out of the earlier analysis of 587 of the donors. The authors suggested that the approach could potentially be generalized to other disease states and immunological phenotypes. A total of around 150 TCR beta chains were listed by the study as associated with cytomegalovirus. Compared with equally common non-associated chains, HLA-associated TCR beta chains in a later analysis were more clonally expanded and had lower generation probabilities. The sequencing pipeline was judged likely to have produced a cluster of highly shared sequence variants as a technical artifact. A later genetic analysis associated a missense DCLRE1C variant with V-gene and J-gene trimming of TCR beta chains, and an independent cohort replicated the association. The classifier was reported to diagnose cytomegalovirus status with high specificity and sensitivity in both the original cohort and the validation cohort. Roughly uniform sequencing depth across donors was assumed in presence/absence analyses, although this assumption may not hold. Assigning TCR associations to individual alleles was difficult when HLA alleles, especially DR and DQ, strongly co-occurred. In a later genetic analysis, fewer N-insertions in productive TCRs were reported among donors in an Asian-associated ancestry cluster than the approximately 670-donor mean. In a later analysis, most CMV-associated TCR beta chains were found to appear HLA-restricted, with HLA associations seemingly driven largely by CMV exposure. At a false discovery rate of 0.05, a later analysis linked under 20,000 TCR beta sequences to specific HLA alleles. While some public TCRs were present in many individuals, most TCR sequences turned up only very rarely across donors. In a later analysis, several top co-occurrence clusters were reported to appear linked to parvovirus B19, influenza, CMV and Epstein-Barr virus. In vitro tests confirmed that three of the cytomegalovirus-associated TCR beta chains recognize cytomegalovirus antigens. In this cohort, only TCR beta chains were sequenced, and detectable features were limited by the absence of alpha or paired-chain data. The only immune exposure information available for the cohort was CMV serostatus. A further reported finding was that TCR beta sequences accurately predicted the HLA-A and HLA-B alleles for most subjects in the first cohort. An earlier analysis of approximately 590 of the donors showed that most TCR beta V segments appeared in productive rearrangements either about 90% or about 30% of the time, which broadly matched IMGT annotations. Correlated functional status among segregating V segments might reflect linkage disequilibrium, but an unknown experimental factor could not be ruled out. A later analysis found that TCR association rates varied across HLA loci, with DRB1 alleles showing the most associated TCRs and HLA-C alleles the fewest.

Libraries came from the immunoSEQ multiplex PCR assay. For the multiplex PCR, a mixture combining 60 forward primers for TCR Vbeta segments and 13 reverse primers for TCR Jbeta segments was used. The CDR3 region of rearranged TCR beta genes was amplified from genomic DNA with a multiplex PCR assay. Amplified TCR beta libraries were sequenced as 87-base-pair reads on the Illumina HiSeq System. From the authors' description of their analysis: In a later analysis, roughly 80 million unique TCR beta chains were counted across the approximately 620 repertoires, and approximately 11 million of these chains were shared by at least two donors. Raw reads were error-corrected and collapsed into unique sequences with a nearest-neighbor algorithm that merged closely related sequences to remove PCR and sequencing errors. CDR3 sequences were aligned to IMGT reference sequences to assign V, D and J gene segments. For a sequence to be retained, a match of at least six nucleotides was required to both a V gene segment and a J gene segment. A rearrangement was called productive if the CDR3 had no stop codons and remained in frame with V and J, and every other rearrangement was called non-productive. CDR3 was defined according to IMGT convention as the region running from the second conserved V-encoded cysteine to the conserved J-encoded phenylalanine. In an earlier analysis of around 640 of the donors, sequences lacking an unambiguous match to a single V gene segment were excluded. An earlier analysis of a few hundred of the donors classified V segments as functional when productive rearrangements were above 56.7% and as segregating when the standard deviation between donors was above 5%. To diagnose cytomegalovirus status from the catalog of TCR beta chain sequences, a statistical classification framework was built. V and J gene assignment, in a later analysis, came from comparing TCR nucleotide sequences with IMGT/GENE-DB human TR gene sequences. A later analysis assigned CDR3 sequences and most-parsimonious VDJ recombination scenarios with the TCRdist pipeline. In a later analysis, each TCR beta chain was defined by its CDR3 amino acid sequence together with its V-gene family, and reads without a unique V-gene family were excluded. A later analysis removed over 500 highly shared, low-generation-probability nucleotide sequences to deal with suspected cross-contamination and a sequencing artifact. A later analysis calculated a clonal expansion index for each public chain from normalized within-repertoire ranks of inferred template counts. A later analysis computed generation probabilities with a VDJ recombination model fitted to out-of-frame rearrangements, and checked the results against IGoR. In a later analysis, TCR-TCR, TCR-HLA and TCR-CMV co-occurrence was scored with hypergeometric tests, and a repertoire-size bias correction was applied to TCR pairs. To estimate false discovery rates, a later analysis permuted the HLA or CMV assignments 20 times. In a later analysis, co-occurring TCRs were grouped using DBSCAN, and TCRdist sequence similarity was added for clustering within HLA-allele-positive subsets. Repertoires with fewer than 30,000 or more than 120,000 public chains were left out of co-occurrence clustering, as were about 5 repertoires with anomalous nucleotide sharing. TCRdb retrieved this table from immuneACCESS and kept in-frame rearrangements only. Not all clones are present; in checked studies, unresolved V genes account for under half, and no reason is known for the remainder. V and J calls and clone size are given by that table; D and trimming were obtained from the DNA. For this sample the table gives some 190,000 clones, of which roughly a tenth were detected only once. Clones ranked in the top ten supply 1% to 1.5% of the sample.

In total, over 600 healthy bone marrow donors made up the cohort. All cohort members were sampled while nominally healthy, although unrecorded immune exposures were likely present. The donor was CMV seropositive and belonged to the group of 250 to 300 seropositive cohort members. Each donor provided a peripheral blood sample, and peripheral blood mononuclear cells were used for TCR beta sequencing. Genomic DNA extraction from the blood cell samples was performed with the Qiagen DNeasy Blood Extraction Kit. This clonotype originated in a woman under 40 in good health and CMV-seropositive. Sequenced: PBMCs.

For the CDR3, the sequence is CASSEQGANSYEQYF. The sequence in DNA is TGCGCCAGCAGCGAACAGGGGGCAAATTCATACGAGCAGTACTTC. The rearranged chain carries TRBV5-1 and TRBJ2-7, and TRBD1 aligns with 9 junction nucleotides. The germline V gene encodes CDR1 SGHRS and CDR2 YFSETQ. The CDR3 has 15 amino acids, counting the end cysteine and phenylalanine. The retained sequence is limited to the CDR3, 45 bases, with the frame set at the first base. Trimming removed 4 bases from V and 4 bases from J; the gene matches leave 9 bases unexplained.